Below, one T cell receptor (beta chain) is given with its context. The record originates from a study of blood T cells in healthy people across ages. With a J-beta primer mix and a sample-barcoded 5' primer, a second PCR ran about 6 to 11 cycles. In TCRdb, the 5' RACE reads were re-called with MiXCR into one record per CDR3 protein. The sample records about 700,000 distinct CDR3 sequences, about 30% being singletons. Germline V lookup: CDR1 DFQATT, CDR2 SNEGSKA (reference sequence). This CDR3 has 11 amino acids. Between the trimmed V and J ends, which lost 7 bases and 9 bases, there was a span of 13 bases.

The source is a woman older than 75 in good health. The chain has TRBV20-1 and TRBJ2-4; D may be TRBD1 (6 bases). The material sequenced was blood. The chain's CDR3 is CSESGQGIQYF. The DNA of the CDR3 is TGCAGTGAATCGGGACAAGGCATTCAGTACTTC.